This T cell receptor (beta chain) was recorded in a study of CD8 T cells in ankylosing spondylitis. Study-level results: Characteristic, it appeared, of ankylosing spondylitis blood was a TCR beta motif of about eight highly homologous variants. Reportedly, disease-linked clones are significantly enriched in ankylosing spondylitis patients' matched synovial fluid. Peripheral blood held disease-linked clones only at relatively low frequency, and these were CD8+.

Concerning this clonotype: Its antigen is still unknown.

Library preparation for TCR beta used quantitative 5'-RACE with molecular barcodes. MiXCR, applied by TCRdb to the 5' RACE reads, yields one record per CDR3 protein. Among about 170,000 distinct CDR3 sequences listed, about 18% were seen once. Germline loops: CDR1 LNHDA, CDR2 SQIVND (reference sequence). The V and J ends lost 6 bases and 0 bases, in that order; junction bases with no gene match: 7. The CDR3 contains 15 residues. The TCR was taken from a male donor with ankylosing spondylitis or in good health (not recorded which). The specimen was blood, either unsorted or a sorted T cell fraction (not recorded which). The rearrangement joins TRBV19 to TRBJ1-1, with TRBD1 matching over 7 bases. The CDR3 here is CASRRQGPMNTEAFF. Written as DNA, the CDR3 is TGTGCCAGTAGGAGACAGGGCCCTATGAACACTGAAGCTTTCTTT.